Listed below are T cell receptor beta chains from one sample, sequenced in a study of cytomegalovirus exposure and HLA in healthy donors. The method was immunoSEQ multiplex PCR; TCRdb's version includes in-frame clones alone and lacks a portion of them. Of some 160,000 clones detected, approximately 75% appear once; the ten largest clones hold more than 2%. The sequencing input was PBMCs. All receptors derive from a man over 45 in good health and CMV-seropositive. Both conserved end residues are part of each CDR3.

j_call | v_call | cdr3_aa
TRBJ2-3 | TRBV7-2 | CASSRRQGKTDTQYF
TRBJ2-3 | TRBV5-1 | CASSSPGATDTQYF
TRBJ2-3 | TRBV9 | CASSARLAGDTDTQYF
TRBJ2-1 | TRBV6-4 | CASSLAGGHGNEQFF
TRBJ2-7 | TRBV7-9 | CASSYSPGNEQYF
TRBJ1-2 | TRBV28 | CASGHSYRGYTF
TRBJ1-5 | TRBV10-1 | CASSGQFVGNQPQHF
TRBJ1-6 | TRBV30 | CAWSQTGDSPLHF
TRBJ2-7 | TRBV15 | CATSSGGGAKEQYF
TRBJ2-6 | TRBV15 | CATSREYSGANVLTF
TRBJ2-3 | TRBV5-1 | CASTYGGTGTDTQYF
TRBJ1-1 | TRBV29-1 | CSVVEGARNTEAFF
TRBJ2-5 | TRBV7-6 | CASSRGGETQYF
TRBJ2-5 | TRBV6-4 | CASSVGTGTQETQYF
TRBJ1-3 | TRBV9 | CASSVGVLRPSSGNTIYF
TRBJ1-5 | TRBV7-2 | CASSPDRVFNQPQHF
TRBJ1-3 | TRBV6-1 | CASSEDYVSGNTIYF
TRBJ1-5 | TRBV6-1 | CASRELGGSNQPQHF
TRBJ1-5 | TRBV7-9 | CASTPGESNQPQHF
TRBJ2-3 | TRBV6-1 | CASSDRGDTDTQYF
TRBJ2-7 | TRBV27 | CASRPNLSYEQYF
TRBJ1-5 | TRBV28 | CASRDTGPNGQPQHF
TRBJ2-3 | TRBV2 | CASRLIETDTQYF
TRBJ1-1 | TRBV9 | CASARSMNTEAFF
TRBJ1-1 | TRBV28 | CASSKQGNTEAFF
TRBJ1-5 | TRBV7-2 | CASSFPGGGQPQHF
TRBJ2-3 | TRBV7-2 | CASSPQGATQYF
TRBJ1-2 | TRBV7-9 | CASSQLQLLSYGYTF
TRBJ1-6 | TRBV27 | CASSLVKQGNSPLHF
TRBJ2-1 | TRBV29-1 | CSVVRDSSYNEQFF
TRBJ1-2 | TRBV5-1 | CASSWGTGDGYTF
TRBJ2-3 | TRBV19 | CASSREAGGLGDTQYF
TRBJ2-1 | TRBV29-1 | CTFTGTGAHSAYNEQFF
TRBJ1-5 | TRBV6-1 | CASSESRGLNQPQHF
TRBJ2-5 | TRBV27 | CASSLSTGGAGTQYF
TRBJ2-3 | TRBV6-5 | CASRRSAGAVTQYF
TRBJ2-5 | TRBV6-5 | CASSLGQMYQETQYF
TRBJ1-3 | TRBV18 | CASSPQGVGNTIYF
TRBJ2-3 | TRBV7-9 | CASSFMTGQGLDTQYF
TRBJ1-5 | TRBV15 | CATSRDPTSQGGGQPQHF
TRBJ2-5 | TRBV5-1 | CASSLGTSGGAGETQYF
TRBJ1-1 | TRBV5-4 | CASSQEEGTGGTEAFF
TRBJ2-6 | TRBV10-3 | CAISESTTGTGGLGANVLTF
TRBJ1-5 | TRBV7-9 | CASSQGQGNQPQHF
TRBJ2-7 | TRBV5-8 | CASLRDRPYEQYF
TRBJ2-1 | TRBV4-3 | CASSQDPLREQFF
TRBJ2-3 | TRBV12-5 | CASGLEGGAFTDTQYF